Sequencing of this T cell receptor beta chain was carried out in a study of response to subunit inactivated influenza vaccine. Study conclusions and caveats: The authors suggested that few new T cells are recruited per seasonal influenza vaccination.

Of note for this clonotype: Its antigen remains unknown.

Trimming removed 3 bases from V and 4 bases from J; junction bases left unmatched: 13. Germline V gene sequence: CDR1 LGHNA, CDR2 YSLEER. CDR3 length: 18 residues. TCRdb reprocessed the RT-PCR reads with MiXCR, giving one entry per CDR3 protein. The sample records approximately 500,000 distinct CDR3 sequences, around 13% being singletons. The clonotype was recovered from a man between 45 and 60 years old who received an inactivated influenza vaccine. J is TRBJ2-1 and V is TRBV4-3, with TRBD2 identical over 9 bases. The sequenced sample was PBMCs from blood, obtained about 6 weeks after vaccination. DNA for the CDR3: TGCGCCAGCAGCCAGACTTTACAGGCGGGGGGGCCTTACAATGAGCAGTTCTTC. It translates to CASSQTLQAGGPYNEQFF.